This TCR beta chain originates from a study of cytomegalovirus exposure and HLA in healthy donors. Study-level points and caveats: The study flagged approximately 180 TCR beta chains as cytomegalovirus-associated. Productive status was seen about 90% or about 30% of the time for most TCR beta V segments in an earlier analysis.

The PCR ran on 60 Vbeta and 13 Jbeta primers. The assay was immunoSEQ multiplex PCR, and TCRdb's table has in-frame clones only and misses some. The repertoire holds approximately 140,000 clones, about 78% seen once, with around 3.7% in the top ten. Comment on this clone: Its specificity is not known.

The CDR3 has 13 amino acids. V dropped 5 bases and J dropped 3 bases, with 10 bases sitting between them. Germline CDR1 is SEHNR and CDR2 is FQNEAQ (reference sequence). This clonotype was sampled from a man aged 18 to 30 in good health and CMV-seronegative. The material sequenced was PBMCs. V usage is TRBV7-9 and J usage is TRBJ2-5; D remains ambiguous. CDR3 amino acids: CASSRTEEETQYF. CDR3 coding DNA: TGTGCCAGCAGCCGTACAGAAGAAGAGACCCAGTACTTC.